Listed here are 5 T cell receptor beta chains from one sample, sequenced in a study of T cells in Graves' hyperthyroidism and ophthalmopathy. RNA transcripts served as the template for amplifying TCR beta CDR3 regions. The HTBI primer set drove a first-round RT-PCR of the TCR CDR3. TCRdb reanalysed the multiplex PCR reads using MiXCR and keeps one entry per CDR3 protein. The sample includes fewer than 400,000 distinct CDR3 sequences, less than 20% of them seen just once. Sequenced material: blood. The source is a woman under 30 with Graves' hyperthyroidism that later progressed to Graves' ophthalmopathy.

This clonotype was seen repeatedly, ten times or more. CDR3 sequence: CASRDTWGAGNYGYTF. The CDR3 DNA is TGTGCCAGCAGAGACACATGGGGGGCTGGGAACTATGGCTACACCTTC. The rearrangement joins TRBV6-1 to TRBJ1-2; the D gene is possibly TRBD1 (6 bases). Germline CDR1 MNHNS, CDR2 SASEGT. The CDR3 consists of 16 residues. V was cut by 6 bases and J by 2 bases, with 19 bases left in between.

At least ten counts were recorded for this clonotype. V gene TRBV28 combines with J gene TRBJ2-5; D remains ambiguous. V lost 2 bases, J lost 1 base, and 5 bases lay in between. The V gene's germline CDR1 is MDHEN and CDR2 SYDVKM. CDR3 length equals 13 residues. CDR3 sequence reads: CASSLILQETQYF. CDR3 nucleotides: TGTGCCAGCAGTTTAATCCTCCAAGAGACCCAGTACTTC. The full variable domain, in which reference TRBV28 and TRBJ2-5 provide the parts outside the CDR3, is DVKVTQSSRYLVKRTGEKVFLECVQDMDHENMFWYRQDPGLGLRLIYFSYDVKMKEKGDIPEGYSVSREKKERFSLILESASTNQTSMYLCASSLILQETQYFGPGTRLLVL.

The chain combines TRBV14 with TRBJ2-7; 8 bases are a match to TRBD1. Germline lookup yields CDR1 SGHDN and CDR2 FVKESK. V shed 4 bases, J shed 3 bases, and the junction held 8 bases outside the gene matches. The CDR3 consists of 15 residues. CDR3 sequence: CASSRRGTGLYEQYF. The CDR3 DNA reads as TGTGCCAGCAGCCGCCGCGGGACAGGCCTCTACGAGCAGTACTTC.

This clonotype was picked up many times. The V gene is TRBV28, the J gene TRBJ1-3; D possibly corresponds to TRBD1 (5 bases). The CDR3 contains 14 residues. In germline, CDR1 is MDHEN, CDR2 SYDVKM. The germline V and J ends were trimmed by 1 base and 3 bases, with 7 bases remaining between them. CDR3 DNA sequence: TGTGCCAGCAGTTTATTCAGGGTTGGAAACACCATATATTTT. It codes for CASSLFRVGNTIYF.

This clonotype was counted many times. V usage is TRBV4-3 and J usage is TRBJ2-3; TRBD2 matches 10 bases. V was pared by 0 bases and J by 0 bases, with 6 bases of the junction left unmatched. The CDR3 runs to 18 residues. Germline V gives CDR1 LGHNA, CDR2 YSLEER. DNA of the CDR3: TGCGCCAGCAGCCAAGACCCCACTAGCGGGGCTAGCACAGATACGCAGTATTTT. Residues: CASSQDPTSGASTDTQYF.